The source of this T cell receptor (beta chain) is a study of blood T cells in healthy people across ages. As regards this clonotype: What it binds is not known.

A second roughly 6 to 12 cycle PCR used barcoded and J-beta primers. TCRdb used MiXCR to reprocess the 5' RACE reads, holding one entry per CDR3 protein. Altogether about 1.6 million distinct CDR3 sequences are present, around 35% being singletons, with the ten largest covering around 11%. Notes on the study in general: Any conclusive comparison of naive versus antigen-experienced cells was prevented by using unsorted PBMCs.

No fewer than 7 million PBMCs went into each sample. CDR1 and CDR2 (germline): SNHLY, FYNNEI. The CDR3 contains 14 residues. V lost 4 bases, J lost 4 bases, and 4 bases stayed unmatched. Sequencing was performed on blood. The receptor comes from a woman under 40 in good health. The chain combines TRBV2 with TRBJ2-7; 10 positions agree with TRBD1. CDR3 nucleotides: TGTGCCAGCAGTGGGGACAGGGGATGGTACGAGCAGTACTTC. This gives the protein CASSGDRGWYEQYF.